This T cell receptor beta chain was identified in a study of T cell responses to AZD1222 COVID-19 vaccine. To note about this clone: Its antigen remains unidentified.

CDR3 size: 13 residues. The trim removed 8 bases at V and 7 bases at J, leaving 5 bases unmatched. The V gene's germline CDR1 is MGHDK and CDR2 SYGVNS. Findings and caveats of the study: The donors showed a predominance of white British ancestry and of females, with possible underestimation of clonal diversity.

The table came from immunoSEQ multiplex PCR; TCRdb's copy has only in-frame clones and leaves some out. The repertoire holds approximately 70,000 clones, with 80% as singletons. The chain recombines TRBV25-1 with TRBJ1-3; 10 nucleotides align to TRBD1. The sequence was obtained from an adult who received the AZD1222 COVID-19 vaccine. The sequencing here drew on peripheral blood, taken 28 days after the second AZD1222 dose. The CDR3 sequence is CASRDRGGNTIYF. The DNA for the CDR3 is TGTGCCAGCCGGGACAGGGGAGGGAACACCATATATTTT. The full variable domain, its missing parts supplied by reference TRBV25-1 and TRBJ1-3, is EADIYQTPRYLVIGTGKKITLECSQTMGHDKMYWYQQDPGMELHLIHYSYGVNSTEKGDLSSESTVSRIRTEHFPLTLESARPSHTSQYLCASRDRGGNTIYFGEGSWLTVV.